This T cell receptor (beta chain) was recovered during a study of T cells expressing NK-cell markers. General study findings and limits: There were a handful of donors in whom these clonotypes also led the CD3+CD56-NKG2C+ fraction.

A remark on this clonotype: Its antigen remains unidentified.

Using the 5' RACE reads, TCRdb records one entry per CDR3 protein without DNA. This sample's table reports under 600,000 distinct CDR3 sequences. The length of the CDR3 is 14 residues. The receptor was derived from a woman aged 45 to 65 in good health. Source material: blood T cells: a sorted CD56 or NKG2C T cell subset, CD4+ or CD8+ T cells, or bulk PBMC T cells (not recorded which). The chain joins TRBV12-3 or TRBV12-4 to TRBJ2-7. CDR3 sequence: CASSRRGGSYEQYF.